This TCR beta chain is from a study of T cells in localized non-small cell lung cancer (dated by TCRdb to 2020 to 2021). Regarding the study in general: The study examined T cell repertoires in 200 to 300 patients with early-stage NSCLC and compared tumors with uninvolved tumor-adjacent lungs. The cohort was made up of around 250 treatment-naive NSCLC patients whose localized lung tumors had been resected. The mean age of the NSCLC patients was about 64 years, with about 130 men and nearly 110 women.

The immunoSEQ Assay was used to sequence TCR beta CDR3 regions from DNA. Under the source paper's analysis protocol: To compute T cell density, TCR beta template counts were normalized to usable DNA, which was estimated by amplifying housekeeping genes. Richness was estimated with the preseqR package, extrapolating to 400,000 templates for PBMC samples and 120,000 templates for tissue samples. Clonality was calculated as one minus Pielou's evenness. Tissue-enriched TCRs were identified through differential abundance testing performed on productive amino-acid clonotypes, with a minimum total count of 5 and an alpha of 0.1. The Jaccard Index and the Morisita Overlap Index were used to measure repertoire overlap between compartments. TCR beta CDR3s were clustered by GLIPH together with public tetramer-defined viral CDR3s, and at least three viral sequences plus V-gene enrichment were required for viral motifs. TCRdb's version of the immuneACCESS table is confined to in-frame rearrangements and falls short of the full clone set. An unresolved V gene accounts for under half of the shortfall where checked; the remainder is of unknown origin. The V and J calls and the clone size are those of that table, but D and trimming were determined from the DNA. The sample contains about 70,000 clones, roughly 90% of them found a single time. The leading ten clones occupy just over 20% of the sample.

To note about this clone: Its antigen is unknown. No clone much larger than this one lies a single base away; base qualities are absent.

V has 6 bases trimmed and J has 4 bases trimmed; junction bases matching no gene number 6. Its CDR3 holds 16 amino acids, cysteine through phenylalanine. Only CDR3 DNA remains: 48 bases, in frame from the first base. CDR1 and CDR2 are read off the germline V gene as ENHRY and SYGVKD. At diagnosis, peripheral blood, uninvolved tumor-adjacent lung and tumor were collected and stored as a combination of fresh-frozen and FFPE material. For TCR repertoire profiling, blood samples were analyzed as peripheral blood mononuclear cells. General conclusions and limits of the study: Uninvolved tumor-adjacent lung showed the highest T cell clonality, higher than tumor, which suggests more focused antigenic responses in the uninvolved tumor-adjacent lung. Higher blood T cell density associated with longer overall survival, while higher adjacent-lung clonality associated with shorter survival. A median of about 55 of the top 100 tumor clones were detected in paired uninvolved adjacent lung, and some 29 of these tumor clones were also found among the top 100 clones of the paired uninvolved adjacent lung. Multi-region tumor sequencing was not performed, so intratumor heterogeneity could not be excluded. Because the study design was exploratory, TCR variables were selected using unadjusted p-values without false-discovery rate correction.

The receptor's source is a male donor older than 55 with stage III squamous cell lung carcinoma. The sequencing used peripheral blood, collected before any cancer treatment. The receptor chain draws on TRBV10-3 and TRBJ2-3, and TRBD2 aligns with 14 junction nucleotides. The DNA reads as follows: TGTGCCATCAGCCAGAGGGGACTAGCGGGAGCAGATACGCAGTATTTT. This gives the protein CAISQRGLAGADTQYF.